This T cell receptor beta chain was captured in a study of cytomegalovirus exposure and HLA in healthy donors. This clone was picked up a small number of times. Its antigen is not known. 13 Jbeta primers and 60 Vbeta primers were used for the PCR. Original processing methods: Later, an analysis found about 77 million unique TCR beta chains, and 10 million to 11 million of these were shared. Repertoires were generated with immunoSEQ multiplex PCR, while TCRdb's copy carries only in-frame clones and drops some. That table is the source of V, J and clone size, and D and trimming were worked out from the DNA. The sample holds roughly 92,000 clones, 7.6% seen once. Findings of the study overall: The likely explanation for a cluster of highly shared sequence variants was sequencing artifact.

Germline CDR1 MNHNS, CDR2 SASEGT. The CDR3 is 15 residues long. J was trimmed by 4 bases and V by 1 base; bases with no gene match: 2. The chain recombines TRBV6-1 with TRBJ1-3, with TRBD1 matching over 9 bases. Specimen: PBMCs. This sequence was found in a man aged 50 to 59 in good health and CMV-seronegative. CDR3 sequence reads: CASSEDRGPGNTIYF. In DNA form, the CDR3 reads TGTGCCAGCAGTGAAGACAGGGGGCCAGGAAACACCATATATTTT.